This passage covers 30 T cell receptor beta chains from one sample sequenced in a study of T cells in Graves' hyperthyroidism and ophthalmopathy. Authors of the study amplified TCR beta CDR3 regions from RNA transcripts. Initially, a first-round RT-PCR of the TCR CDR3 employed the HTBI primer set. TCRdb redid the calling of the multiplex PCR reads with MiXCR, one entry per CDR3 protein. Among around 520,000 distinct CDR3 sequences listed, approximately 14% were seen once. Sample: blood. All receptors come from a woman younger than 35 with Graves' hyperthyroidism.

This clonotype was picked up many times. This chain connects TRBV7-3 to TRBJ1-2; 11 bases fit TRBD1. This CDR3 spans 15 amino acids. The germline V gene encodes CDR1 SGHTA and CDR2 FQGTGA. The ends lost 3 bases at V and 4 bases at J; junction bases unmatched: 4. The CDR3 loop reads CASSFGQGAAYGYTF. CDR3 nucleotides: TGTGCCAGCAGCTTCGGACAGGGGGCGGCCTATGGCTACACCTTC.

This clonotype was detected ten times or more. This chain uses TRBV20-1 with TRBJ2-7; TRBD2 matches 9 bases. This CDR3 comprises 12 residues. Germline V gene lookup returns CDR1 DFQATT and CDR2 SNEGSKA (reference sequence). Unmatched junction bases numbered 6, after V lost 8 bases and J lost 4 bases. CDR3: CSFIAGAYEQYF. The CDR3 DNA reads as TGCAGTTTTATAGCGGGAGCGTACGAGCAGTACTTC.

This sequence joins TRBV19 and TRBJ2-3; 8 bases are shared with TRBD2. Per germline, CDR1 LNHDA and CDR2 SQIVND (reference sequence). The CDR3 contains 15 residues. V trimming: 5 bases; J trimming: 2 bases; junction bases outside the gene matches: 6. The CDR3 bases are TGTGCCAGTAGTCCCATAGCGGGATTCACAGATACGCAGTATTTT. It translates to CASSPIAGFTDTQYF.

This clonotype has at least ten counts. The V and J genes are TRBV4-1 and TRBJ1-1, with D unclear. Trimming took off 3 bases at V and 6 bases at J, with 11 bases between the two ends. The germline CDR1 and CDR2 sequences are MGHRA and YSYEKL. The CDR3 length is 13 residues. The CDR3 spells CASSQDKGSEAFF. The CDR3 nucleotides read TGCGCCAGCAGCCAGGATAAGGGATCTGAAGCTTTCTTT.

This clonotype has ten or more counts. The chain couples TRBV2 to TRBJ2-5; the match to TRBD2 covers 7 bases. The germline V gene encodes CDR1 SNHLY and CDR2 FYNNEI. V shed 3 bases and J 3 bases; nucleotides not matched to a gene: 7. This CDR3 spans 15 amino acids. CDR3 residues: CASSERERPKETQYF. The CDR3 DNA reads as TGTGCCAGCAGTGAGCGGGAGCGACCTAAAGAGACCCAGTACTTC.

This clonotype has ten or more counts. The rearrangement links TRBV7-2 to TRBJ1-2; 11 bases map to TRBD1. Unmatched junction bases numbered 7, after V lost 4 bases and J lost 3 bases. The CDR3 consists of 16 residues. Germline V lookup: CDR1 SGHTA, CDR2 FQGNSA. The CDR3 here is CASSSLAGQGDYGYTF. The CDR3 nucleotides read TGTGCCAGCAGCTCATTAGCGGGACAGGGGGACTATGGCTACACCTTC.

A few counts support this clonotype. The chain combines TRBV9 with TRBJ2-3; 8 nucleotides line up with TRBD1. V was clipped by 0 bases and J by 2 bases; unmatched bases: 2. Germline CDR1 is SGDLS and CDR2 is YYNGEE. This CDR3 has 15 residues. DNA for the CDR3: TGTGCCAGCAGCGTAGGGGACAGGCCCACAGATACGCAGTATTTT. This sequence encodes CASSVGDRPTDTQYF.

This clonotype was counted ten times or more. CDR3 region: CASKGTPNTGELFF. The CDR3 DNA is TGTGCCAGCAAAGGGACTCCGAACACCGGGGAGCTGTTTTTT. This rearrangement joins TRBV2 to TRBJ2-2; a possible D gene is TRBD2 (6 bases). The CDR3 is 14 amino acids. V was trimmed by 7 bases and J by 0 bases, leaving 9 bases between them. The germline gives CDR1 SNHLY, CDR2 FYNNEI.

This clonotype was seen repeatedly, ten times or more. The rearrangement uses TRBV20-1 and TRBJ2-1; 8 bases align to TRBD1. Unmatched junction bases numbered 11, after V lost 0 bases and J lost 10 bases. Germline lookup yields CDR1 DFQATT and CDR2 SNEGSKA (reference sequence). This CDR3 is built from 15 residues. For the CDR3, the DNA is TGCAGTGCTAGAGATTTTGGACAGGGTACAAGGGAGCAGTTCTTC. Its protein is CSARDFGQGTREQFF.

The genes are TRBV6-4 and TRBJ2-2, with 10 bases lining up with TRBD2. The trim removed 6 bases at V and 5 bases at J, leaving 3 bases unmatched. The CDR3 consists of 14 residues. Germline V gene sequence: CDR1 MRHNA, CDR2 SNTAGT. The CDR3, as DNA: TGTGCCAGCAGACTACTAGCGGGAACCGGGGAGCTGTTTTTT. Translating it yields CASRLLAGTGELFF.

This clonotype was found many times. V gene TRBV5-4 combines with J gene TRBJ2-7; D is ambiguous. Germline loops: CDR1 SGHNT, CDR2 YYREEE (reference sequence). V lost 3 bases, J lost 0 bases, and 7 bases lay in between. CDR3 length: 13 amino acids. The CDR3 here is CASSSSHSYEQYV. As DNA, the CDR3 is TGTGCCAGCAGCTCTAGTCACTCCTACGAGCAGTACGTC.

There are a few counts of this clonotype. J is TRBJ2-1 and V is TRBV7-3, with TRBD2 identical over 14 bases. This CDR3 is 17 amino acids long. Trimming cost V 2 bases and J 7 bases; bases outside gene matches: 7. CDR1 and CDR2 (germline): SGHTA, FQGTGA. The CDR3 spells CASSLVGTSGRRNEQFF. DNA of the CDR3: TGTGCCAGCAGCTTAGTTGGGACTAGCGGGAGAAGAAATGAGCAGTTCTTC.

In regard to this clonotype: A much more abundant neighbour one base away suggests this may be a read error. This chain links TRBV25-1 with TRBJ2-7; D may be TRBD2 (6 bases). Per germline, CDR1 MGHDK and CDR2 SYGVNS. Trimming cost V 2 bases and J 5 bases, with 16 bases left between them. The length of the CDR3 is 15 residues. CDR3 loop: CASSEGAGRADEQYF. The CDR3 nucleotides are TGTGCCAGCAGTGAAGGGGCGGGAAGAGCGGACGAGCAGTACTTC.

The chain is built from TRBV29-1 and TRBJ2-5; 9 positions match TRBD1. V trimming: 7 bases; J trimming: 2 bases; junction bases outside the gene matches: 11. The germline gives CDR1 SQVTM, CDR2 ANQGSEA. The CDR3 contains 15 residues. CDR3 protein: CSAATGGWKQETQYF. The CDR3 nucleotides read TGCAGCGCCGCCACAGGGGGCTGGAAGCAAGAGACCCAGTACTTC.

This clonotype was counted ten times or more. The V call is TRBV27, the J call TRBJ1-3; a weak D match, TRBD1 (6 bases). The CDR3 is 14 residues long. V shed 6 bases and J shed 1 base, with 10 bases lying between them. Germline CDR1 MNHEY, CDR2 SMNVEV (reference sequence). As DNA, the CDR3 is TGTGCCAGCAGACCAGGGGTTTCTGGAAACACCATATATTTT. This gives the protein CASRPGVSGNTIYF.

The rearrangement links TRBV6-5 to TRBJ1-1; D not certain. V lost 2 bases and J 4 bases, leaving 5 bases between the germline ends. The CDR3 runs to 12 residues. Germline loops: CDR1 MNHEY, CDR2 SVGAGI. CDR3 nucleotide sequence: TGTGCCAGCAGTTACGGTTCCACTGAAGCTTTCTTT. Translating it yields CASSYGSTEAFF.

The J gene is TRBJ1-4, the V gene TRBV6-1, with unresolved D. The CDR3 covers 15 residues. The ends were cut back, 6 bases at V and 8 bases at J, with 19 bases in the middle. Germline V gene data show CDR1 as MNHNS and CDR2 as SASEGT. The CDR3 DNA is TGTGCCAGCAGGAAATTCCCGCGTGCGGAGGAAAAACTGTTTTTT. It codes for CASRKFPRAEEKLFF.

This clonotype was observed many times. V is TRBV10-3 and J is TRBJ1-6; D remains ambiguous. The CDR3 length is 14 residues. Germline loops: CDR1 ENHRY, CDR2 SYGVKD. V gave up 6 bases and J gave up 9 bases, with 15 bases separating them. The CDR3 DNA sequence: TGTGCCATCAGCCCCGCGTACCCAAGTTCACCCCTCCACTTT. This sequence encodes CAISPAYPSSPLHF.

The table lists this clonotype with many counts. The chain uses TRBV10-3 and TRBJ1-1; D is unresolved. Germline V lookup: CDR1 ENHRY, CDR2 SYGVKD. V was shortened by 4 bases and J by 6 bases, with 12 bases between the two germline ends. CDR3 length: 13 amino acids. CDR3 protein: CAISANPLPEAFF. In DNA, the CDR3 is TGTGCCATCAGTGCCAACCCCCTGCCTGAAGCTTTCTTT.

This clonotype was counted many times. The V gene is TRBV6-5, the J gene TRBJ1-2; TRBD1 is a possible D gene (6 bases). The CDR3 totals 15 residues. The germline V gene has CDR1 MNHEY and CDR2 SVGAGI. The ends were cut back, 2 bases at V and 4 bases at J, with 14 bases in the middle. The CDR3 region is CASSYTRQATYGYTF. DNA for the CDR3: TGTGCCAGCAGTTACACCCGACAGGCTACCTATGGCTACACCTTC.

This clonotype has ten or more counts. This chain links TRBV7-9 with TRBJ2-3; D perhaps matches TRBD1 (5 bases). CDR3 length: 14 amino acids. Germline V lookup: CDR1 SEHNR, CDR2 FQNEAQ (reference sequence). Deletions cut 5 bases from V and 3 bases from J, with 12 bases between. The CDR3 region is CASSPTGWTDTQYF. CDR3 nucleotides: TGTGCCAGCAGCCCAACAGGTTGGACAGATACGCAGTATTTT. Filled out from reference TRBV7-9 and TRBJ2-3, the complete variable domain reads DTGVSQNPRHKITKRGQNVTFRCDPISEHNRLYWYRQTLGQGPEFLTYFQNEAQLEKSRLLSDRFSAERPKGSFSTLEIQRTEQGDSAMYLCASSPTGWTDTQYFGPGTRLTVL.

The CDR3 DNA reads as TGTGCCAGCAGCGTAGAAGGAGGCGGAGAGACCCAGTACTTC. Its translation is CASSVEGGGETQYF. The rearrangement uses TRBV9 and TRBJ2-5; TRBD2 is a possible D gene (5 bases). The V gene's germline CDR1 is SGDLS and CDR2 YYNGEE. The CDR3 is made up of 14 amino acids. V was cut by 0 bases and J by 4 bases, with 10 bases left in between.

A few counts support this clonotype. The V gene is TRBV9, the J gene TRBJ2-1, with 7 positions matching TRBD2. Germline-derived CDR1 and CDR2 are SGDLS and YYNGEE. The CDR3 is made up of 14 amino acids. The V segment lost 2 bases and the J segment 7 bases; nucleotides outside the gene matches: 6. The CDR3 loop reads CASSVRESRNEQFF. CDR3 in DNA: TGTGCCAGCAGCGTGCGGGAGAGTAGGAATGAGCAGTTCTTC.

This clonotype came up many times. CDR3 in amino acids: CASSQVASSDNEQFF. In DNA form, the CDR3 reads TGTGCCAGCAGCCAAGTGGCCTCTAGCGACAATGAGCAGTTCTTC. The chain links TRBV3-1 to TRBJ2-1, with a weak D call TRBD2 (6 bases). Germline V gene lookup returns CDR1 LGHDT and CDR2 YNNKEL (reference sequence). The V gene lost 1 base and the J gene lost 5 bases, with 12 bases spanning the gap. The CDR3 runs 15 residues.

Ten or more counts support this clonotype. The chain employs TRBV12-5 and TRBJ2-1; the match to TRBD2 covers 9 bases. V was clipped by 6 bases and J by 4 bases; unmatched bases: 4. Germline CDR1 and CDR2: LGHNT and FRNRAP. The CDR3 loop spans 14 amino acids. CDR3 nucleotides: TGTGCTAGTGGCTTAGCGGGAGAATACAATGAGCAGTTCTTC. Amino acid sequence: CASGLAGEYNEQFF.

In this sample, this clonotype turned up many times. The rearrangement joins TRBV2 to TRBJ1-1; TRBD1 is a possible D gene (5 bases). V was cut by 2 bases and J by 1 base, with 17 bases left in between. CDR1 is SNHLY, CDR2 FYNNEI, per germline. The CDR3 is made up of 17 amino acids. Here the CDR3 reads CASSEPVRRAANTEAFF. CDR3 DNA sequence: TGTGCCAGCAGTGAACCGGTTCGCAGGGCAGCGAACACTGAAGCTTTCTTT.

This clonotype was detected a few times. This chain uses TRBV6-1 with TRBJ1-1; D call uncertain. Germline assignment: CDR1 MNHNS and CDR2 SASEGT. Trimming took 5 bases from V and 0 from J, leaving 13 bases between them. The CDR3 is 15 amino acids. CDR3 amino acids: CASSPRVRMNTEAFF. The CDR3 DNA sequence: TGTGCCAGCAGTCCTCGGGTCCGCATGAACACTGAAGCTTTCTTT.

This clonotype was found many times. The V call is TRBV29-1, the J call TRBJ1-1; TRBD1 agrees at 9 bases. Germline V gives CDR1 SQVTM, CDR2 ANQGSEA. CDR3 length: 14 amino acids. The junction had 8 bases not matched to a gene; V was cut back by 3 bases and J by 6 bases. The CDR3 reads CSVDDGTGRSEAFF. CDR3 nucleotides: TGCAGCGTTGATGACGGGACAGGGCGCTCTGAAGCTTTCTTT.

A few counts support this clonotype. The chain is built from TRBV11-2 and TRBJ1-3; 10 bases are shared with TRBD1. V lost 3 bases and J lost 2; bases outside the gene matches: 1. The CDR3 loop spans 15 amino acids. CDR1 SGHAT and CDR2 FQNNGV come from the germline V gene. CDR3 sequence reads: CASSLGQGTGNTIYF. Here the CDR3 DNA reads TGTGCCAGCAGCTTGGGACAGGGGACTGGAAACACCATATATTTT.

At least ten counts were recorded for this clonotype. The chain employs TRBV7-3 and TRBJ2-3; 12 bases fit TRBD2. The V gene's germline CDR1 is SGHTA and CDR2 FQGTGA. The CDR3 covers 16 residues. The J segment lost 1 base and the V segment lost 4 bases, leaving 3 bases of the junction unmatched. The CDR3 loop reads CASSYGLAGRTDTQYF. CDR3 sequence (DNA): TGTGCCAGCAGCTACGGACTAGCGGGACGCACAGATACGCAGTATTTT. Together with reference TRBV7-3 and TRBJ2-3, the CDR3 gives the full variable domain: GAGVSQTPSNKVTEKGKYVELRCDPISGHTALYWYRQSLGQGPEFLIYFQGTGAADDSGLPNDRFFAVRPEGSVSTLKIQRTERGDSAVYLCASSYGLAGRTDTQYFGPGTRLTVL.